This T cell receptor (beta chain) was identified during a study of monozygotic twins with inflammatory bowel disease. Study observations and caveats: Especially with disease activity, IBD patients shared fewer clonotypes with others than healthy twins did. No detectable difference in repertoire similarity separated concordant from discordant twins, possibly as a result of limited power.

Researchers used approximately 3,500 ng of total RNA for each TCR library. TCRalpha and TCRbeta cDNA went through two nested PCRs of approximately 17 and 9 cycles. Reprocessing the 5' RACE reads, TCRdb reports a single entry for every CDR3 protein and omits DNA. The clone table shows about 380,000 distinct CDR3 sequences, with the ten largest holding around 2.6%. On this clonotype: Antigen specificity is unknown.

CDR1 is KGHSH, CDR2 LQKENI, per germline. The length of the CDR3 is 15 residues. The sequence was obtained from a human donor with ulcerative colitis or Crohn's disease, or a healthy co-twin of an affected twin (not recorded which). Sequenced material: blood. The chain has TRBV18 and TRBJ1-2. The CDR3 sequence: CASSLIYEDPYGYTF.